Each of the 16 T cell receptor beta chains below was sequenced from the same sample in a study of T cell changes during pregnancy in multiple sclerosis. Using immunoSEQ multiplex PCR, the repertoire was profiled, and TCRdb retains in-frame clones only, with some absent. The sample has about 75,000 clones; roughly nine tenths are singletons. The input for sequencing was peripheral blood, taken in the first trimester of pregnancy. These receptors came from a female donor in good health, enrolled as a control in a pregnancy study.

The chain joins TRBV7-6 to TRBJ1-6, with TRBD1 as a possible D gene (5 bases). Germline V lookup: CDR1 SGHVS, CDR2 FNYEAQ. Trimming pared 2 bases from V and 4 bases from J, leaving 12 bases between. The CDR3 runs 16 residues. The CDR3 is CASSLTSGPYNSPLHF. As DNA, the CDR3 is TGTGCCAGCAGCTTAACGTCAGGGCCTTATAATTCACCCCTCCACTTT.

The chain uses TRBV9 and TRBJ2-7; D may be TRBD1 (5 bases). This CDR3 has 14 amino acids. V was trimmed by 0 bases and J by 5 bases, leaving 12 bases between them. Per the germline V gene, CDR1 is SGDLS and CDR2 is YYNGEE. DNA of the CDR3: TGTGCCAGCAGCGTAGGTCCAGGGATCAACGAGCAGTACTTC. Translating gives CASSVGPGINEQYF.

J is TRBJ2-1 and V is TRBV5-1, with a possible D match to TRBD2 (6 bases). Germline V gene sequence: CDR1 SGHRS, CDR2 YFSETQ. CDR3 length: 17 residues. The germline V and J ends were trimmed by 4 bases and 9 bases, with 26 bases remaining between them. The CDR3 DNA reads TGCGCCAGCAGCCCGCAACCGCGGGACTGGAGTTCGGGTGAGCAGTTCTTC. Amino acids: CASSPQPRDWSSGEQFF.

This clone appeared a few times. The gene calls are TRBV4-1 and TRBJ1-2; a possible D gene is TRBD1 (6 bases). Germline V gene sequence: CDR1 MGHRA, CDR2 YSYEKL. Trimming removed 5 bases from V and 6 bases from J, with 22 bases in between. The CDR3 sequence is 16 residues long. The CDR3 coding sequence is TGCGCCAGCAGCTCAAGGACGGCAGGGGCGAAGGATGGCTACACCTTC. Its translation: CASSSRTAGAKDGYTF.

This clone is a singleton in its sample. The chain combines TRBV7-9 with TRBJ1-4; 10 bases match TRBD1. The CDR3 contains 15 residues. After removal of 5 bases from V and 5 bases from J, the junction contained 5 bases not matched to a gene. Germline V gives CDR1 SEHNR, CDR2 FQNEAQ (reference sequence). This CDR3 is CASSLRTGGNEKLFF. The CDR3 bases are TGTGCCAGCAGCCTCCGGACAGGGGGGAATGAAAAACTGTTTTTT.

This clone was seen just once. This sequence joins TRBV6-4 and TRBJ2-3; D is possibly TRBD1 (5 bases). The germline CDR1 and CDR2 sequences are MRHNA and SNTAGT. V was cut by 4 bases and J by 2 bases, with 10 bases left in between. The CDR3 spans 14 residues. This CDR3 is CASSARVHTDTQYF. CDR3 bases: TGTGCCAGCAGTGCCAGGGTTCACACAGATACGCAGTATTTT.

The chain has TRBV27 and TRBJ2-3, with a possible D match to TRBD1 (6 bases). The CDR3 has 14 residues. V lost 3 bases, J lost 4 bases, and 11 bases lay in between. Germline CDR1 is MNHEY and CDR2 is SMNVEV (reference sequence). The CDR3 nucleotides are TGTGCCAGCAGTTTGAGGACAGTTGCAGATACGCAGTATTTT. It yields the protein CASSLRTVADTQYF.

This clone was seen more than once but under ten times. The CDR3 nucleotides are TGCGCCAGCAGCTTGAGGGCTAGCGGGGTCTACAATGAGCAGTTCTTC. This codes for CASSLRASGVYNEQFF. This sequence joins TRBV5-1 and TRBJ2-1; 9 bases align to TRBD2. The CDR3 extends over 16 amino acids. J was trimmed by 3 bases and V by 1 base; bases with no gene match: 5. Germline loops: CDR1 SGHRS, CDR2 YFSETQ.

The rearrangement joins TRBV28 to TRBJ2-7; D perhaps matches TRBD2 (7 bases). The CDR3 length is 15 residues. Germline V CDR1 and CDR2: MDHEN, SYDVKM. Trimming took off 6 bases at V and 0 bases at J, with 15 bases between the two ends. The CDR3: CASRVGGASSYEQYF. Here the CDR3 DNA reads TGTGCCAGCAGGGTGGGGGGGGCCAGCTCCTACGAGCAGTACTTC.

This rearrangement joins TRBV5-1 to TRBJ1-5; D is undetermined. The CDR3 consists of 15 residues. CDR1 SGHRS and CDR2 YFSETQ come from the germline V gene. Trimming shortened V by 0 bases and J by 5 bases, and 12 bases separated the two germline ends. The CDR3 region is CASSLDPGVHQPQHF. As DNA, the CDR3 is TGCGCCAGCAGCTTGGATCCCGGGGTCCATCAGCCCCAGCATTTT.

V gene TRBV5-1 combines with J gene TRBJ1-1; D is uncertain. The CDR3 sequence is 13 residues long. Trimming left V 4 bases short and J 4 bases short, with 11 bases between. Germline lookup yields CDR1 SGHRS and CDR2 YFSETQ. CDR3 region: CASSGQVVTEAFF. CDR3 sequence (DNA): TGCGCCAGCAGCGGGCAGGTCGTCACTGAAGCTTTCTTT. The variable domain in full, completed from reference TRBV5-1 and TRBJ1-1, reads KAGVTQTPRYLIKTRGQQVTLSCSPISGHRSVSWYQQTPGQGLQFLFEYFSETQRNKGNFPGRFSGRQFSNSRSEMNVSTLELGDSALYLCASSGQVVTEAFFGQGTRLTVV.

The chain recombines TRBV7-6 with TRBJ2-7, with 9 bases that match TRBD1. After removal of 4 bases from V and 2 bases from J, the junction contained 6 bases not matched to a gene. The CDR3 has 15 amino acids. Looked up from germline, CDR1 is SGHVS and CDR2 is FNYEAQ. CDR3 region: CASSSRQGGTYEQYF. As DNA, the CDR3 is TGTGCCAGCAGCTCAAGACAGGGGGGTACCTACGAGCAGTACTTC.

The chain joins TRBV6-1 to TRBJ1-1; no clear D. Between the trimmed V and J ends, which lost 7 bases and 5 bases, there was a span of 17 bases. This CDR3 comprises 14 residues. Looked up from germline, CDR1 is MNHNS and CDR2 is SASEGT. The CDR3 DNA follows: TGTGCCAGCACCTTTAACGCTGCGGCTACTGAAGCTTTCTTT. It codes for CASTFNAAATEAFF.

The V gene is TRBV12-1, the J gene TRBJ2-7; the D call of TRBD2 is as the table states it, not checked on the DNA. TRBV12-1 is marked as a pseudogene. This CDR3 is 17 amino acids long. The CDR3 spells CASSKNLKTYSSYEQYF. Written as DNA, the CDR3 is TGTGCCAGCAGCAAGAATCTAAAGACTTATAGCTCCTACGAGCAGTACTTC.

The chain carries TRBV7-2 and TRBJ1-2, with D perhaps TRBD1 (6 bases). Germline V gene sequence: CDR1 SGHTA, CDR2 FQGNSA. V was cut by 5 bases and J by 8 bases, with 12 bases left in between. The CDR3 contains 12 residues. CDR3 amino acids: CASSRYREGYTF. CDR3 bases: TGTGCCAGCAGCCGCTACAGGGAGGGCTACACCTTC.

This clone was seen a single time. This chain links TRBV7-6 with TRBJ1-2; TRBD1 aligns across 11 bases. V trimming: 4 bases; J trimming: 3 bases; junction bases outside the gene matches: 13. The length of the CDR3 is 18 residues. Germline V CDR1 and CDR2: SGHVS, FNYEAQ. The CDR3 region is CASSSSTLPGQGDYGYTF. The CDR3 coding sequence is TGTGCCAGCAGCTCTTCTACCCTTCCGGGACAGGGGGACTATGGCTACACCTTC. Combining the CDR3 with reference TRBV7-6 and TRBJ1-2 gives the whole variable domain GAGVSQSPRYKVTKRGQDVALRCDPISGHVSLYWYRQALGQGPEFLTYFNYEAQQDKSGLPNDRFSAERPEGSISTLTIQRTEQRDSAMYRCASSSSTLPGQGDYGYTFGSGTRLTVV.